The present entry profiles one T cell receptor beta chain with its context. The antigen remains undetermined. TCRdb reprocessed the PCR reads with MiXCR, giving one entry per CDR3 protein. The sample lists roughly 30,000 distinct CDR3 sequences; under 60% were seen once. The data stem from a study of esophageal squamous cell carcinoma under preoperative chemotherapy. Study-level background: Samples included peripheral blood T cells as well as tumor-infiltrating lymphocytes.

As to time point: before preoperative PTX-NDP chemotherapy. Patients received paclitaxel-nedaplatin as preoperative chemotherapy before surgery. Study-wide results and caveats: After paclitaxel-nedaplatin, abundant clones were more likely to contract than amplify. Post-treatment tumor-infiltrating lymphocytes appeared partly derived from peripheral T cells migrating into the tumor.

The CDR3 runs 15 residues. Germline CDR1 is SGHTA and CDR2 is FQGNSA. V dropped 5 bases and J dropped 10 bases, with 21 bases sitting between them. The genes are TRBV7-2 and TRBJ2-1; possible D gene TRBD2, 6 bases. This clonotype was obtained from a human donor with esophageal squamous cell carcinoma. The donor label of this sample is uncertain. Sampling took place from a patient given preoperative chemotherapy. In DNA, the CDR3 is TGTGCCAGCAGCCCAACGGCAGGGAGGTCCTACGAGCAGTTCTTC. Encoded protein: CASSPTAGRSYEQFF.